The 14 T cell receptor beta chains listed next were all sequenced from one sample in a study of blood T cell repertoires in COVID-19. The data were produced by immunoSEQ multiplex PCR, yet TCRdb's version contains in-frame clones alone and is incomplete. Of roughly 100,000 clones in the sample, around 88% were seen once. The sequenced sample consisted of peripheral blood. The origin of the receptors is a human donor in a cohort sampled during active COVID-19.

V usage is TRBV7-9 and J usage is TRBJ2-7; tentative D call: TRBD2 (6 bases). This CDR3 region has 15 residues. The V and J ends lost 1 base and 1 base respectively, with 11 bases between them. Germline V gene lookup returns CDR1 SEHNR and CDR2 FQNEAQ (reference sequence). CDR3 DNA: TGTGCCAGCAGCTTAGGGCGGGAAGGATCCTACGAGCAGTACTTC. Translation gives CASSLGREGSYEQYF.

Turning to this clone: Within the sample, other DNA sequences also encode this same CDR3. The V and J genes are TRBV7-2 and TRBJ2-3; TRBD2 aligns across 13 bases. The CDR3 has 16 amino acids. Germline CDR1 and CDR2: SGHTA and FQGNSA. Trimming took 4 bases from V and 3 from J; bases not matched to a gene: 4. CDR3 nucleotide sequence: TGTGCCAGCAGCTCCCGACTAGCGGGAGGAACAGATACGCAGTATTTT. This sequence encodes CASSSRLAGGTDTQYF.

This chain uses TRBV6-2 or TRBV6-3 with TRBJ2-5, with D hard to call. Trimming removed 5 bases at V and 0 bases at J, with 7 bases between. Germline V gene data show CDR1 as MNHEY and CDR2 as SVGEGT. CDR3 length equals 13 residues. CDR3 sequence reads: CASSLVYQETQYF. The CDR3 DNA reads as TGTGCCAGCAGTCTAGTGTACCAAGAGACCCAGTACTTC.

The CDR3 is CASSSTSQETQYF. The CDR3 DNA sequence: TGCGCCAGCAGCTCGACTAGCCAAGAGACCCAGTACTTC. The chain combines TRBV5-1 with TRBJ2-5; D may be TRBD2 (6 bases). The germline V gene has CDR1 SGHRS and CDR2 YFSETQ. CDR3 length: 13 residues. The V end lost 3 bases, the J end lost 1 base, and 7 bases lay between the germline ends.

The chain uses TRBV6-5 and TRBJ1-6, with D possibly being TRBD1 (6 bases). Germline CDR1 and CDR2: MNHEY and SVGAGI. The CDR3 runs 15 residues. V was shortened by 4 bases and J by 7 bases, with 14 bases between the two germline ends. CDR3 DNA sequence: TGTGCCAGCAGTTCCGGGACATTAGGAAATTCACCCCTCCACTTT. Translation gives CASSSGTLGNSPLHF.

The gene calls are TRBV11-2 and TRBJ2-7, with D uncertain. This CDR3 contains 13 residues. In germline, CDR1 is SGHAT, CDR2 FQNNGV. The V end was cut by 1 base, the J end by 2 bases, with 6 bases between. For the CDR3, the DNA is TGTGCCAGCAGCTTAGTGGCAACCTACGAGCAGTACTTC. Translating it yields CASSLVATYEQYF.

This chain uses TRBV5-1 with TRBJ2-1; perhaps TRBD1 as D (5 bases). This CDR3 has 12 amino acids. The V gene's germline CDR1 is SGHRS and CDR2 YFSETQ. Trimming removed 4 bases from V and 6 bases from J, with 8 bases in between. CDR3 amino acids: CASSQQGNEQFF. Written as DNA, the CDR3 is TGCGCCAGCAGCCAGCAGGGCAATGAGCAGTTCTTC.

J is TRBJ1-1 and V is TRBV7-6; TRBD1 matches at 7 bases. Germline V CDR1 and CDR2: SGHVS, FNYEAQ. The CDR3 length is 17 residues. V lost 0 bases and J lost 1; bases outside the gene matches: 8. CDR3 amino acids: CASSLALQGVANTEAFF. The CDR3, as DNA: TGTGCCAGCAGCTTAGCCCTTCAGGGGGTGGCGAACACTGAAGCTTTCTTT. Filled out from reference TRBV7-6 and TRBJ1-1, the complete variable domain reads GAGVSQSPRYKVTKRGQDVALRCDPISGHVSLYWYRQALGQGPEFLTYFNYEAQQDKSGLPNDRFSAERPEGSISTLTIQRTEQRDSAMYRCASSLALQGVANTEAFFGQGTRLTVV.

This clone occurred once. The chain joins TRBV29-1 to TRBJ1-2; a possible D gene is TRBD1 (5 bases). The V end was cut by 4 bases, the J end by 5 bases, with 14 bases between. The CDR3 has 13 residues. Germline CDR1 SQVTM, CDR2 ANQGSEA. The chain's CDR3 is CSVGVPGGYGYTF. Written as DNA, the CDR3 is TGCAGCGTTGGGGTGCCGGGGGGGTATGGCTACACCTTC. The full variable domain, in which reference TRBV29-1 and TRBJ1-2 provide the parts outside the CDR3, is SAVISQKPSRDICQRGTSLTIQCQVDSQVTMMFWYRQQPGQSLTLIATANQGSEATYESGFVIDKFPISRPNLTFSTLTVSNMSPEDSSIYLCSVGVPGGYGYTFGSGTRLTVV.

The chain recombines TRBV4-3 with TRBJ1-2; a possible D gene is TRBD1 (5 bases). Germline-derived CDR1 and CDR2 are LGHNA and YSLEER. V was pared by 4 bases and J by 0 bases, with 9 bases between. The CDR3 has 14 residues. CDR3 protein: CASSPGLTNYGYTF. DNA for the CDR3: TGCGCCAGCAGCCCGGGACTCACTAACTATGGCTACACCTTC.

The chain uses TRBV5-4 and TRBJ2-5; D is uncertain. Trimming cost V 4 bases and J 2 bases, with 3 bases left between them. There are 11 residues in the CDR3. Germline CDR1 reads SGHNT; CDR2 reads YYREEE (reference sequence). The CDR3 nucleotides read TGTGCCAGCAGCATACAAGAGACCCAGTACTTC. It translates to CASSIQETQYF.

The chain has TRBV7-8 and TRBJ2-6; 7 nucleotides match TRBD1. J lost 6 bases, V lost 3 bases, and 5 bases had no gene match. The CDR3 sequence is 15 residues long. Germline assignment: CDR1 SGHVS and CDR2 FQNEAQ. As DNA, the CDR3 is TGTGCCAGCAGCTTGGGACAGCCTGCGGCCAACGTCCTGACTTTC. Amino acid sequence: CASSLGQPAANVLTF.

The rearrangement joins TRBV11-3 to TRBJ2-1; TRBD2 matches at 10 bases. The germline V gene encodes CDR1 SGHNT and CDR2 YENEEA. The V gene end was trimmed by 5 bases and the J gene end by 9 bases; junction bases not matched to a gene: 4. CDR3 length equals 13 residues. The CDR3 protein is CASSPSSGGEQFF. The CDR3 DNA reads as TGTGCCAGCAGCCCTTCTAGCGGGGGTGAGCAGTTCTTC.

The chain joins TRBV7-2 to TRBJ2-5, with TRBD2 matching 9 bases. CDR3 length: 14 residues. From germline, CDR1 is SGHTA and CDR2 FQGNSA. Trimming cost V 1 base and J 7 bases; bases outside gene matches: 4. CDR3 in amino acids: CASSLGLAEMTQYF. The CDR3 DNA is TGTGCCAGCAGCTTAGGACTAGCGGAGATGACCCAGTACTTC.